This T cell receptor (beta chain) was identified during a study of T cell responses to AZD1222 COVID-19 vaccine. Study observations and caveats: Researchers took repertoire samples only after the peak T cell response had come.

As to this clone: Its antigen is currently unknown.

Germline CDR1 and CDR2: MNHEY and SVGAGI. The germline V and J ends were trimmed by 5 bases and 7 bases, with 15 bases remaining between them. This CDR3 has 14 amino acids. TCRdb's table, derived via immunoSEQ multiplex PCR, lists solely in-frame clones and lacks some. The table records roughly 190,000 clones, just over 90% of them present only once. Sequences were derived from peripheral blood, sampled 28 days after the second dose of the MenACWY control vaccine. The V gene is TRBV6-5, the J gene TRBJ1-5, with TRBD1 as a possible D gene (6 bases). This TCR was recovered from an adult who received the MenACWY meningococcal vaccine as a control. CDR3 loop: CASSTGRREQPQHF. In nucleotides, the CDR3 is TGTGCCAGCAGTACAGGGAGGAGGGAGCAGCCCCAGCATTTT.